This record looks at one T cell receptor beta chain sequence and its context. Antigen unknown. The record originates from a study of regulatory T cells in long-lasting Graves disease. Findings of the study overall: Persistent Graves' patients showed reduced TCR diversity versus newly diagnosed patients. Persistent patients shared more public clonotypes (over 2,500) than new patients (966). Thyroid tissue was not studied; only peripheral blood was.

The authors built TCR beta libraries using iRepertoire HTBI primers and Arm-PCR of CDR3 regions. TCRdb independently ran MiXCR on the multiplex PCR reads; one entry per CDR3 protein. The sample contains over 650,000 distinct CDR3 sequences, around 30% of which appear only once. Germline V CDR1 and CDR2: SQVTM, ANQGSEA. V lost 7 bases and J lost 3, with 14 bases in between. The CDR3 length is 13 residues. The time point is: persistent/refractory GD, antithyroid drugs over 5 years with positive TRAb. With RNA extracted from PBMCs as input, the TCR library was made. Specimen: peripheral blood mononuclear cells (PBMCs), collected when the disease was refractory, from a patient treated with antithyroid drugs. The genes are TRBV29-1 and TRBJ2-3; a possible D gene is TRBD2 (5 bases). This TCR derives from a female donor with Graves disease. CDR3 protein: CSATDLATDTQYF. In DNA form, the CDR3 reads TGCAGCGCTACGGACCTAGCAACAGATACGCAGTATTTT.